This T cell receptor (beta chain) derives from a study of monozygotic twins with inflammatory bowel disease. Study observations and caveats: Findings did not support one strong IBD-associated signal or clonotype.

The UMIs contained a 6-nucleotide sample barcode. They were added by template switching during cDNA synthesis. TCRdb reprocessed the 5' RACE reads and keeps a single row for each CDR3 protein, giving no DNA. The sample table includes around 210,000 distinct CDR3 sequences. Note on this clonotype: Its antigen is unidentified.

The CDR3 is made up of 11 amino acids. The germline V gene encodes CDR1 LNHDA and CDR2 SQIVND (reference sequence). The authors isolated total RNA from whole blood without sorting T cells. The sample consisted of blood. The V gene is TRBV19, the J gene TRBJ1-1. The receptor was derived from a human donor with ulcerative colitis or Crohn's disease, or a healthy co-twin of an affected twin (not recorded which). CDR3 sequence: CASMRLGEAFF.